The TCR beta chain described here comes from a study of cytomegalovirus exposure and HLA in healthy donors. On the study more broadly: Clustering assigned roughly 81% of the roughly 400 genotyped donors to the Caucasian-associated ancestry cluster. Study conclusions and caveats: One variant, a missense change in DCLRE1C, was linked in a later analysis to TCR beta V- and J-gene trimming. In a later analysis, compared with equally common non-associated chains, HLA-associated beta chains were more expanded.

The primer mix had 60 Vbeta and 13 Jbeta primers. Some clones are missing from TCRdb's copy, which holds only in-frame ones; the method was immunoSEQ multiplex PCR. This sample has more than 90,000 clones, with about four fifths found just once. As regards this clone: Its antigen remains unknown.

The V end lost 2 bases, the J end lost 7 bases, and 12 bases lay between the germline ends. CDR3 length equals 14 residues. Germline-derived CDR1 and CDR2 are MNHEY and SVGAGI. V and J are TRBV6-5 and TRBJ2-1; no clear D gene. This clonotype was obtained from a man aged 25-45 years in good health and CMV-seropositive. The material sequenced was PBMCs. The CDR3 spells CASSYPNSPNEQFF. The CDR3 nucleotides are TGTGCCAGCAGTTACCCTAATTCCCCTAATGAGCAGTTCTTC.